The 18 T cell receptor beta chains reported below all come from one sample, sequenced in a study of cytomegalovirus exposure and HLA in healthy donors (TCRdb year 2017). Libraries were built with the immunoSEQ multiplex PCR assay. For the multiplex PCR, a mixture combining 60 forward primers for TCR Vbeta segments and 13 reverse primers for TCR Jbeta segments was used. TCRdb obtained this table from immuneACCESS and retained in-frame rearrangements with V and J assigned. These tables miss some clones; where compared with another copy, unresolved V genes account for less than half of the shortfall, and the remainder is unexplained. The sample table contains some 93,000 clones; only one count was recorded for approximately 9% of them. The leading ten clones occupy 4.5% to 6.5% of the sample. The sequencing sample was made of PBMCs. The receptors here all came from a middle-aged man in good health and CMV-seropositive.

This chain connects TRBV7-8 to TRBJ1-1; D not certain. The V end lost 1 base, the J end lost 0 bases, and 9 bases lay between the germline ends. Germline V gene data show CDR1 as SGHVS and CDR2 as FQNEAQ. The length of the CDR3 is 15 residues. The CDR3 region is CASSLVQPMNTEAFF. The CDR3 region has the DNA TGTGCCAGCAGCTTAGTACAGCCCATGAACACTGAAGCTTTCTTT.

There are a few counts of this clone. The rearrangement joins TRBV28 to TRBJ1-4, with 7 bases that match TRBD1. V dropped 7 bases and J dropped 6; count of bases not matched to a gene: 8. The CDR3 extends over 14 amino acids. Looked up from germline, CDR1 is MDHEN and CDR2 is SYDVKM. CDR3 bases: TGTGCCAGCAATACCGGGACAGCTTATGAAAAACTGTTTTTT. Translating it yields CASNTGTAYEKLFF.

This clone was seen only a few times. The chain uses TRBV4-1 and TRBJ2-2; perhaps TRBD2 as D (6 bases). CDR1 is MGHRA and CDR2 is YSYEKL in the germline V gene. CDR3 length: 15 residues. Trimming took 1 base from V and 7 from J, leaving 13 bases between them. CDR3 in DNA: TGCGCCAGCAGCCAAGGGTGGGTGCGGGGCGGGGAGCTGTTTTTT. It encodes CASSQGWVRGGELFF.

This clone was detected a few times. The chain combines TRBV6-5 with TRBJ2-1; 11 bases line up with TRBD2. Germline CDR1 is MNHEY and CDR2 is SVGAGI. J was trimmed by 7 bases and V by 6 bases; bases with no gene match: 8. The CDR3 is made up of 15 amino acids. In DNA, the CDR3 is TGTGCCAGCAGCCTCACTAGCGGGAGTTTTAATGAGCAGTTCTTC. Translated: CASSLTSGSFNEQFF.

The genes are TRBV6-1 and TRBJ2-5; D might be TRBD2 (5 bases). Per the germline V gene, CDR1 is MNHNS and CDR2 is SASEGT. With 0 bases removed from V and 1 base from J, the gap between germline ends came to 9 bases. This CDR3 contains 15 residues. As DNA, the CDR3 is TGTGCCAGCAGTGAAGCAAGAGGGAGCCAAGAGACCCAGTACTTC. It is translated as CASSEARGSQETQYF.

This clone came up a few times. The genes are TRBV23-1 and TRBJ1-2; D unresolved. TRBV23-1 carries the ORF label, with uncertain function. Trimming left V 11 bases short and J 2 bases short, with 15 bases between. The CDR3 sequence is 13 residues long. CDR3 nucleotides: TGCGCCCCTTCTAGGAGACGGAACTATGGCTACACCTTC. Translating it yields CAPSRRRNYGYTF.

The rearrangement links TRBV18 to TRBJ1-1, with D possibly TRBD1 on 6 matching bases. This CDR3 is built from 14 residues. The V gene lost 3 bases and the J gene lost 6 bases, with 14 bases spanning the gap. Germline values: CDR1 KGHSH, CDR2 LQKENI. As DNA, the CDR3 is TGTGCCAGCTCACCGGGACATTGGGTCCCTGAAGCTTTCTTT. Translated: CASSPGHWVPEAFF.

CDR3 coding DNA: TGTGCCAGTAGAGGCGGGAATCAGCCCCAGCATTTT. Residues: CASRGGNQPQHF. This rearrangement joins TRBV19 to TRBJ1-5; D ambiguous. The CDR3 spans 12 residues. CDR1 and CDR2 (germline): LNHDA, SQIVND (reference sequence). Trimming took off 6 bases at V and 4 bases at J, with 7 bases between the two ends.

With respect to this clone: This specimen includes other DNA sequences encoding the same CDR3. The chain joins TRBV30 to TRBJ2-6; 8 bases match TRBD1. With V trimmed by 8 bases and J by 1 base, 7 bases remained unmatched. The CDR3 has 15 residues. Germline lookup yields CDR1 GTSNPN and CDR2 SVGIG (reference sequence). The DNA of the CDR3 is TGTGCCAGCGGACAGGGCGCTTCTGGGGCCAACGTCCTGACTTTC. Encoded protein: CASGQGASGANVLTF. Full variable domain (missing parts from reference TRBV30 and TRBJ2-6): SQTIHQWPATLVQPVGSPLSLECTVEGTSNPNLYWYRQAAGRGLQLLFYSVGIGQISSEVPQNLSASRPQDRQFILSSKKLLLSDSGFYLCASGQGASGANVLTFGAGSRLTVL.

This clone occurred a few times. The rearrangement joins TRBV27 to TRBJ1-1; D perhaps matches TRBD1 (5 bases). The CDR3 contains 14 residues. The V and J ends lost 3 bases and 3 bases respectively, with 11 bases between them. Per germline, CDR1 MNHEY and CDR2 SMNVEV (reference sequence). CDR3 coding DNA: TGTGCCAGCAGTTTTTCGGGGGAGTACACTGAAGCTTTCTTT. It encodes CASSFSGEYTEAFF.

The rearrangement joins TRBV2 to TRBJ1-2; weak D call: TRBD1 (6 bases). This CDR3 has 18 amino acids. Trimming took off 1 base at V and 4 bases at J, with 22 bases between the two ends. Germline-derived CDR1 and CDR2 are SNHLY and FYNNEI. CDR3 bases: TGTGCCAGCAGTGAAGGGGGGCGTAGATCGCAGGGAGCCTATGGCTACACCTTC. This gives the protein CASSEGGRRSQGAYGYTF.

Remarks on this clone: A read error may be the cause here, since a much bigger clone is one base away. The rearrangement links TRBV30 to TRBJ1-6; 7 bases are a match to TRBD1. This CDR3 has 13 amino acids. The germline CDR1 and CDR2 sequences are GTSNPN and SVGIG (reference sequence). CDR3 region: CAWTGTVNSPLNF. DNA for the CDR3: TGTGCCTGGACAGGGACAGTTAATTCACCCCTCAACTTT.

The sample holds many counts of this clone. The rearrangement uses TRBV6-1 and TRBJ2-6, with TRBD1 matching 9 bases. CDR3 length: 13 amino acids. The V gene end was trimmed by 6 bases and the J gene end by 9 bases; junction bases not matched to a gene: 3. Germline CDR1 is MNHNS and CDR2 is SASEGT. CDR3 coding DNA: TGTGCCAGCAGCGGACAGGGGAGCAACGTCCTGACTTTC. Its translation is CASSGQGSNVLTF.

This clone has more than one count but fewer than ten. J is TRBJ2-4 and V is TRBV28, with 8 positions matching TRBD2. The germline CDR1 and CDR2 sequences are MDHEN and SYDVKM. V was pared by 6 bases and J by 0 bases, with 13 bases of the junction left unmatched. The CDR3 has 18 residues. CDR3 sequence (DNA): TGTGCCAGCAGGAGCTTGGCGGGAGGACTTCTAGCCAAAAACATTCAGTACTTC. Its protein product is CASRSLAGGLLAKNIQYF.

The chain combines TRBV4-1 with TRBJ2-7; 10 bases fit TRBD1. V lost 4 bases and J lost 1; bases outside the gene matches: 4. CDR1 MGHRA and CDR2 YSYEKL come from the germline V gene. The CDR3 is made up of 15 amino acids. This CDR3 reads CASSLRDRGSYEQYF. Here the CDR3 DNA reads TGCGCCAGCAGCCTTAGGGACAGGGGATCCTACGAGCAGTACTTC.

This clone was picked up a small number of times. The chain carries TRBV10-3 and TRBJ1-3; 8 nucleotides agree with TRBD1. CDR3 length: 15 amino acids. V gave up 7 bases and J gave up 2 bases; unmatched junction bases: 7. Germline CDR1 and CDR2: ENHRY and SYGVKD. As DNA, the CDR3 is TGTGCCATCACCCAGCGGACAGGGACTGGAAACACCATATATTTT. Translated, it gives CAITQRTGTGNTIYF.

This clone has only a few counts. V and J are TRBV27 and TRBJ2-1; tentative D call: TRBD1 (6 bases). CDR1 is MNHEY and CDR2 is SMNVEV in the germline V gene (reference sequence). The V end was cut by 2 bases, the J end by 4 bases, with 12 bases between. This CDR3 is 15 amino acids long. This chain's CDR3 is CASSLAGVTYNEQFF. Here the CDR3 DNA reads TGTGCCAGCAGTTTAGCAGGGGTGACTTACAATGAGCAGTTCTTC.

The chain carries TRBV4-3 and TRBJ2-5, with 9 bases aligning to TRBD2. V shed 2 bases, J shed 5 bases, and the junction held 3 bases outside the gene matches. This CDR3 comprises 14 residues. CDR1 is LGHNA and CDR2 is YSLEER in the germline V gene. Here the CDR3 reads CASSQQTSGETQYF. In DNA, the CDR3 is TGCGCCAGCAGCCAACAAACTAGCGGGGAGACCCAGTACTTC.